A selection of T cell receptor beta chains follows, all from one sample in a study of blood T cell repertoires in COVID-19. TCRdb keeps only in-frame clones here, not all; method: immunoSEQ multiplex PCR. The sample carries approximately 280,000 clones, about four fifths recorded once. The sequencing sample was made of PBMCs or T cells enriched from blood (not recorded which). These receptor sequences come from a middle-aged man who had been exposed to COVID-19. Both conserved end residues are part of each CDR3. D genes are given only for firm matches. The size field is filled for only some rows; it gives once, few, many or a size class.

>TRBV18|TRBJ1-1|NA|NA
CASSLGGAGLGTEAFF
TGTGCCAGCTCATTGGGGGGCGCCGGACTAGGCACTGAAGCTTTCTTT
>TRBV3-1/TRBV3-2|TRBJ2-2|NA|NA
CASSQSHTGELFF
TGTGCCAGCAGCCAGAGCCACACCGGGGAGCTGTTTTTT
>TRBV28|TRBJ1-4|NA|once
CASSQDTTLNEKLFF
TGTGCCAGCAGCCAAGACACAACCCTTAATGAAAAACTGTTTTTT
>TRBV18|TRBJ2-7|TRBD1|NA
CASSPGTGSTYEQYF
TGTGCCAGCTCACCCGGGACAGGGTCAACCTACGAGCAGTACTTC
>TRBV7-2|TRBJ2-5|NA|NA
CASSLAGVSKFLKETQYF
TGTGCCAGCAGCTTAGCCGGGGTTTCGAAATTCCTAAAGGAGACCCAGTACTTC
>TRBV14|TRBJ2-1|TRBD2|NA
CASSLNRGTNTYNEQFF
TGTGCCAGCAGCCTTAATCGGGGGACTAATACCTACAATGAGCAGTTCTTC
>TRBV12-5|TRBJ1-1|TRBD1|NA
CASGLQQGSTEAFF
TGTGCTAGTGGTCTTCAACAGGGGTCCACTGAAGCTTTCTTT
>TRBV6-5|TRBJ1-1|NA|NA
CASGGNSVTEAFF
TGTGCCAGCGGAGGGAATTCGGTCACTGAAGCTTTCTTT
>TRBV20-1|TRBJ2-5|NA|NA
CSASRLNQETQYF
TGCAGTGCTAGTAGACTGAACCAAGAGACCCAGTACTTC
>TRBV11-2|TRBJ1-2|TRBD1|few
CASSLTLTGGAGGYTF
TGTGCCAGCAGCCTAACGCTTACAGGGGGCGCGGGTGGCTACACCTTC
>TRBV30|TRBJ1-5|NA|once
CAWSRDTSYSNQPQHF
TGTGCCTGGAGTCGGGACACAAGTTATAGCAATCAGCCCCAGCATTTT
>TRBV7-3|TRBJ1-4|NA|NA
CASSLRRRATNEKLFF
TGTGCCAGCAGCTTAAGGCGGAGGGCAACTAATGAAAAACTGTTTTTT
>TRBV19|TRBJ2-1|TRBD2|NA
CASSAWTSLNEQFF
TGTGCCAGTAGTGCCTGGACTAGCCTCAATGAGCAGTTCTTC
>TRBV11-3|TRBJ2-1|NA|once
CASSFGGATDEQFF
TGTGCCAGCAGCTTCGGGGGAGCAACCGATGAGCAGTTCTTC
>TRBV9|TRBJ1-5|NA|NA
CASSARRRPPGSNQPQHF
TGTGCCAGCAGCGCCCGGAGACGACCCCCGGGGAGCAATCAGCCCCAGCATTTT
>TRBV19|TRBJ1-2|NA|NA
CASSIDPPRDYTF
TGTGCCAGTAGTATAGATCCTCCCAGGGACTACACCTTC
>TRBV10-3|TRBJ1-6|NA|NA
CAISDEAASYNSPLHF
TGTGCCATCAGTGATGAGGCAGCCTCCTATAATTCACCCCTCCACTTT
>TRBV3-1/TRBV3-2|TRBJ2-3|NA|NA
CASSHKDYSTDTQYF
TGTGCCAGCAGCCACAAGGACTATAGCACAGATACGCAGTATTTT
>TRBV19|TRBJ1-3|TRBD1|NA
CASNRRQGTAGNTIYF
TGTGCCAGCAATCGGCGACAGGGGACCGCTGGAAACACCATATATTTT
>TRBV11-2|TRBJ2-2|NA|NA
CASSLTGGPWTGELFF
TGTGCCAGCAGCCTAACCGGAGGGCCTTGGACCGGGGAGCTGTTTTTT
>TRBV5-3|TRBJ1-5|NA|NA
CARSLTGREYSNQPQHF
TGTGCCAGAAGCTTAACGGGCAGGGAATATAGCAATCAGCCCCAGCATTTT
>TRBV30|TRBJ2-5|NA|NA
CAWSVDRGETQYF
TGTGCCTGGAGTGTAGACCGCGGCGAGACCCAGTACTTC
>TRBV6-4|TRBJ2-3|NA|NA
CASSEAGGGTQYF
TGTGCCAGCAGTGAGGCGGGCGGAGGAACGCAGTATTTT
>TRBV15|TRBJ1-4|NA|NA
CATSRDRVNEKLFF
TGTGCCACCAGCAGAGATCGAGTTAATGAAAAACTGTTTTTT
>TRBV4-2|TRBJ2-1|NA|NA
CASSQETGNREQFF
TGTGCCAGCAGCCAAGAAACCGGGAATCGCGAGCAGTTCTTC
>TRBV28|TRBJ1-2|NA|NA
CASSLQGGLPYGYTF
TGTGCCAGCAGCCTGCAGGGAGGTCTTCCCTATGGCTACACCTTC
>TRBV7-9|TRBJ1-1|NA|NA
CASSFIDTEAFF
TGTGCCAGCAGCTTCATAGACACTGAAGCTTTCTTT
>TRBV9|TRBJ1-1|NA|NA
CASSVAGEGMNTEAFF
TGTGCCAGCAGCGTAGCAGGGGAAGGCATGAACACTGAAGCTTTCTTT
>TRBV7-8|TRBJ2-1|TRBD2|once
CASSFISGRAYNEQFF
TGTGCCAGCAGCTTCATCAGCGGGAGGGCCTACAATGAGCAGTTCTTC
>TRBV6-5|TRBJ2-3|NA|once
CASSYRLVADTQYF
TGTGCCAGCAGTTACAGACTAGTTGCAGATACGCAGTATTTT
>TRBV2|TRBJ1-6|TRBD1|NA
CASSETWDRVGSPLHF
TGTGCCAGCAGTGAGACATGGGACAGAGTAGGTTCACCCCTCCACTTT
>TRBV19|TRBJ2-5|NA|NA
CASSMGLARETQYF
TGTGCCAGTAGTATGGGGCTAGCGCGGGAGACCCAGTACTTC
>TRBV10-1|TRBJ1-1|NA|NA
CASSQTGTTEAFF
TGCGCCAGCAGTCAAACAGGGACCACTGAAGCTTTCTTT
>TRBV23-1|TRBJ2-3|TRBD1|NA
CASSQSAQGVNTDTQYF
TGCGCCAGCAGTCAATCAGCGCAGGGGGTAAACACAGATACGCAGTATTTT
>TRBV9|TRBJ2-3|NA|NA
CASNPDWTSTDTQYF
TGTGCCAGCAACCCGGACTGGACTAGCACAGATACGCAGTATTTT
>TRBV25-1|TRBJ2-5|TRBD1|NA
CASTRTGAEETQYF
TGTGCCAGCACCCGGACAGGGGCTGAGGAGACCCAGTACTTC
>TRBV24-1|TRBJ1-5|TRBD1|NA
CATSDRTGPNQPQHF
TGTGCCACCAGTGACCGGACAGGTCCCAATCAGCCCCAGCATTTT
>TRBV6-5|TRBJ1-6|NA|NA
CAGGGVHNSPLHF
TGTGCCGGGGGAGGGGTTCACAATTCACCCCTCCACTTT
>TRBV11-2|TRBJ1-3|NA|NA
CASLGNTIYF
TGTGCCAGCCTGGGAAACACCATATATTTT
>TRBV18|TRBJ2-1|TRBD2|few
CASSPLGGPNEQFF
TGTGCCAGCTCACCTTTGGGAGGGCCGAATGAGCAGTTCTTC
>TRBV10-3|TRBJ1-5|NA|NA
CAISGGSNQPQHF
TGTGCCATCAGCGGGGGGAGCAATCAGCCCCAGCATTTT
>TRBV19|TRBJ1-1|NA|NA
CASMSRGRTEAFF
TGTGCCAGTATGAGCAGGGGTCGCACTGAAGCTTTCTTT
>TRBV30|TRBJ1-2|NA|NA
CAWSPLSLGYTF
TGTGCCTGGAGTCCGTTATCCTTGGGCTACACCTTC
>TRBV7-2|TRBJ2-1|TRBD2|few
CASSLSGVNNEQFF
TGTGCCAGCAGCCTCAGCGGGGTGAACAATGAGCAGTTCTTC
>TRBV4-1|TRBJ1-5|TRBD1|NA
CASSQEGDSTQPQHF
TGCGCCAGCAGCCAAGAAGGGGACAGTACTCAGCCCCAGCATTTT
>TRBV10-1|TRBJ2-7|TRBD1|NA
CASSEYRGQEQYF
TGCGCCAGCAGTGAGTACAGGGGTCAAGAGCAGTACTTC
>TRBV10-1|TRBJ2-7|TRBD1|once
CASSEQGYPYEQYF
TGCGCCAGCAGTGAACAGGGGTACCCCTACGAGCAGTACTTC
>TRBV19|TRBJ1-1|NA|NA
CASSIARGPTEAFF
TGTGCCAGTAGTATAGCTAGGGGCCCAACTGAAGCTTTCTTT